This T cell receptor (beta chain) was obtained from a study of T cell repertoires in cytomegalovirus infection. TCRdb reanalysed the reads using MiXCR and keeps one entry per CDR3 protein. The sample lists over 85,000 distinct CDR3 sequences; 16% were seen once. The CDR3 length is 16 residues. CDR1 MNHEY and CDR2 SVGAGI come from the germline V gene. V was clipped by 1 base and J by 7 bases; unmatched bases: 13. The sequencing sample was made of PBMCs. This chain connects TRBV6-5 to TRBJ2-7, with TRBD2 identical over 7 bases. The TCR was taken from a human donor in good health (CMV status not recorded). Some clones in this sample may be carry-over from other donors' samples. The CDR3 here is CASSYLWRGTPREQYF. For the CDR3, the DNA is TGTGCCAGCAGTTACTTATGGCGGGGGACCCCCAGGGAGCAGTACTTC.